This passage covers 25 T cell receptor beta chains from one sample sequenced in a study of blood T cell repertoires in COVID-19. Data came from immunoSEQ multiplex PCR; TCRdb stores just in-frame clones and leaves some out. Here the sample spans 210,000 or so clones, about 82% being singletons. The specimen was peripheral blood. The receptors were sampled from a woman older than 75 with acute or convalescent COVID-19.

This rearrangement joins TRBV10-1 to TRBJ2-7; D may be TRBD1 (5 bases). The CDR3 consists of 14 residues. Germline V gene data show CDR1 as WNHNN and CDR2 as SYGVQD (reference sequence). The germline V and J ends were trimmed by 5 bases and 2 bases, with 13 bases remaining between them. The CDR3 DNA follows: TGCGCCAGCAGTTTGGGGCAGGGCCCCTACGAGCAGTACTTC. It translates to CASSLGQGPYEQYF.

The chain combines TRBV3-1 (or the pseudogene TRBV3-2) with TRBJ1-2; TRBD1 matches at 10 bases. V trimming: 1 base; J trimming: 7 bases; junction bases outside the gene matches: 6. CDR1 and CDR2 from the germline V gene are LGHDT and YNNKEL (reference sequence). The CDR3 is 15 amino acids. Written as DNA, the CDR3 is TGTGCCAGCAGCCAAGTACGACAGGGGGCTAGTGGCTACACCTTC. Amino acid sequence: CASSQVRQGASGYTF.

V usage is TRBV7-3 and J usage is TRBJ1-1; TRBD1 matches 9 bases. The CDR3 consists of 15 residues. The trim removed 4 bases at V and 6 bases at J, leaving 9 bases unmatched. Germline CDR1 is SGHTA and CDR2 is FQGTGA. DNA for the CDR3: TGTGCCAGCAGCTCCACGGACAGGGGAGGGTCTGAAGCTTTCTTT. It codes for CASSSTDRGGSEAFF.

This clone was recorded once. This sequence joins TRBV30 and TRBJ1-5; the match to TRBD1 covers 7 bases. The V gene's germline CDR1 is GTSNPN and CDR2 SVGIG (reference sequence). The V and J ends lost 6 bases and 5 bases, in that order; junction bases with no gene match: 7. This CDR3 is 13 amino acids long. DNA of the CDR3: TGTGCCTGTTCACAGGGGAAGGATCAGCCCCAGCATTTT. It yields the protein CACSQGKDQPQHF.

The rearrangement joins TRBV5-6 to TRBJ2-1; 11 bases line up with TRBD2. The CDR3 totals 16 residues. Germline lookup yields CDR1 SGHDT and CDR2 YYEEEE. The V segment lost 0 bases and the J segment 3 bases; nucleotides outside the gene matches: 2. The CDR3 bases are TGTGCCAGCAGCTTGGGACTAGCGGGGAACTACAATGAGCAGTTCTTC. Amino acids: CASSLGLAGNYNEQFF.

The chain joins TRBV7-3 to TRBJ2-3, with TRBD2 as a possible D gene (5 bases). Germline V gene lookup returns CDR1 SGHTA and CDR2 FQGTGA. The V end lost 4 bases, the J end lost 1 base, and 12 bases lay between the germline ends. This CDR3 contains 15 residues. The CDR3 sequence: CASSSAVRGTDTQYF. DNA for the CDR3: TGTGCCAGCAGCTCAGCGGTGAGGGGCACAGATACGCAGTATTTT.

This chain links TRBV30 with TRBJ1-1; D is uncertain. V was shortened by 3 bases and J by 5 bases, with 16 bases between the two germline ends. This CDR3 contains 14 residues. Germline assignment: CDR1 GTSNPN and CDR2 SVGIG (reference sequence). For the CDR3, the DNA is TGTGCCTGGAGACCAGGAGGCTGGGAGACTGAAGCTTTCTTT. This sequence encodes CAWRPGGWETEAFF.

The chain joins TRBV3-1 (or the pseudogene TRBV3-2) to TRBJ1-5; TRBD1 is a possible D gene (6 bases). In germline, CDR1 is LGHDT, CDR2 YNNKEL (reference sequence). The CDR3 has 15 residues. V lost 3 bases and J 4 bases, leaving 13 bases between the germline ends. The CDR3 sequence: CASSQGRQANQPQHF. As DNA, the CDR3 is TGTGCCAGCAGCCAGGGAAGACAGGCTAATCAGCCCCAGCATTTT.

V is TRBV3-1 (or the pseudogene TRBV3-2) and J is TRBJ1-5; D is uncertain. Trimming shortened V by 6 bases and J by 3 bases, and 9 bases separated the two germline ends. Germline CDR1 LGHDT, CDR2 YNNKEL (reference sequence). The CDR3 sequence is 13 residues long. The CDR3 region is CASSPSPNQPQHF. CDR3 in DNA: TGTGCCAGCAGTCCTAGCCCCAATCAGCCCCAGCATTTT.

This rearrangement joins TRBV30 to TRBJ1-3; D not certain. The CDR3 length is 15 residues. Germline CDR1 and CDR2: GTSNPN and SVGIG (reference sequence). V gave up 3 bases and J gave up 6 bases, with 18 bases separating them. The CDR3 DNA reads as TGTGCCTGGAGGGTTGGGTCGCTAGCGACAAACACCATATATTTT. Translation gives CAWRVGSLATNTIYF.

The rearrangement uses TRBV7-2 and TRBJ1-5, with a possible D match to TRBD1 (5 bases). Trimming shortened V by 1 base and J by 2 bases, and 15 bases separated the two germline ends. The CDR3 runs 17 residues. The V gene's germline CDR1 is SGHTA and CDR2 FQGNSA. The CDR3 region is CASSLGGGVLGNQPQHF. Here the CDR3 DNA reads TGTGCCAGCAGCTTAGGGGGCGGGGTTTTAGGCAATCAGCCCCAGCATTTT.

CDR3 nucleotides: TGTGCCAGCTCTCCCCGGCAGGAGAACACCGGGGAGCTGTTTTTT. Protein product: CASSPRQENTGELFF. This chain links TRBV18 with TRBJ2-2; no firm D call. The V end was cut by 6 bases, the J end by 1 base, with 12 bases between. Germline loops: CDR1 KGHSH, CDR2 LQKENI. The CDR3 sequence is 15 residues long.

This chain links TRBV6-5 with TRBJ2-1; 11 bases fit TRBD2. The CDR3 contains 15 residues. J lost 4 bases, V lost 6 bases, and 5 bases had no gene match. Germline assignment: CDR1 MNHEY and CDR2 SVGAGI. The CDR3 DNA reads TGTGCCAGCAGCCTACTAGCGGGGGAGTACAATGAGCAGTTCTTC. Translation: CASSLLAGEYNEQFF.

The V and J genes are TRBV6-2 or TRBV6-3 and TRBJ2-5; D gene unclear. CDR1 MNHEY and CDR2 SVGEGT come from the germline V gene. This CDR3 contains 13 residues. The V end was cut by 5 bases, the J end by 0 bases, with 7 bases between. CDR3 bases: TGTGCCAGCAGTCCCCACAACCAAGAGACCCAGTACTTC. It specifies CASSPHNQETQYF.

CDR3: CASSQDLVDRAYEQYF. The CDR3, as DNA: TGTGCCAGCAGCCAAGATCTTGTGGACAGGGCCTACGAGCAGTACTTC. This chain uses TRBV4-2 with TRBJ2-7; 8 bases fit TRBD1. The CDR3 is 16 residues long. V shed 0 bases and J 2 bases; nucleotides not matched to a gene: 6. Germline V gene lookup returns CDR1 LGHNA and CDR2 YNFKEQ.

J is TRBJ2-2 and V is TRBV12-3 or TRBV12-4; tentatively, D is TRBD2 (6 bases). The CDR3 totals 13 residues. Trimming removed 3 bases from V and 6 bases from J, with 8 bases in between. The CDR3 DNA reads as TGTGCCAGCAGTTTGGGGGAGGCCGGGGAGCTGTTTTTT. Residues: CASSLGEAGELFF.

This sequence joins TRBV14 and TRBJ2-1, with D perhaps matching TRBD2 (5 bases). The ends were cut back, 1 base at V and 4 bases at J, with 8 bases in the middle. Germline V gene sequence: CDR1 SGHDN, CDR2 FVKESK. The CDR3 covers 14 residues. DNA of the CDR3: TGTGCCAGCAGCCAAGCTAGCCCATACAATGAGCAGTTCTTC. This codes for CASSQASPYNEQFF. The full variable domain, its missing parts supplied by reference TRBV14 and TRBJ2-1, is EAGVTQFPSHSVIEKGQTVTLRCDPISGHDNLYWYRRVMGKEIKFLLHFVKESKQDESGMPNNRFLAERTGGTYSTLKVQPAELEDSGVYFCASSQASPYNEQFFGPGTRLTVL.

J is TRBJ2-2 and V is TRBV4-3; TRBD2 aligns across 7 bases. This CDR3 contains 14 residues. Germline V CDR1 and CDR2: LGHNA, YSLEER. With 1 base clipped from V and 6 bases from J, the junction kept 2 bases outside the gene matches. The chain's CDR3 is CASSQVGGAGELFF. CDR3 coding DNA: TGCGCCAGCAGCCAAGTGGGGGGGGCCGGGGAGCTGTTTTTT.

The chain links TRBV11-3 to TRBJ2-3; D not resolved. This CDR3 comprises 12 residues. V dropped 1 base and J dropped 6 bases, with 5 bases sitting between them. Germline V gene sequence: CDR1 SGHNT, CDR2 YENEEA. The CDR3 region is CASSLVSDTQYF. CDR3 coding DNA: TGTGCCAGCAGCTTAGTGTCGGATACGCAGTATTTT.

The chain's CDR3 is CASSLEGQGATNEKLFF. CDR3 coding DNA: TGCGCCAGCAGCTTGGAAGGACAGGGGGCGACTAATGAAAAACTGTTTTTT. V is TRBV5-1 and J is TRBJ1-4; TRBD1 agrees at 11 bases. Trimming took 0 bases from V and 2 from J; bases not matched to a gene: 3. Germline V gene sequence: CDR1 SGHRS, CDR2 YFSETQ. CDR3 length equals 17 residues.

This chain links TRBV6-5 with TRBJ1-6, with D perhaps TRBD1 (5 bases). This CDR3 is built from 16 residues. Germline V gene data show CDR1 as MNHEY and CDR2 as SVGAGI. V was trimmed by 4 bases and J by 0 bases, leaving 10 bases between them. This CDR3 is CASSFSGSSYNSPLHF. For the CDR3, the DNA is TGTGCCAGCAGTTTCTCAGGGAGCTCCTATAATTCACCCCTCCACTTT.

The rearrangement uses TRBV7-2 and TRBJ1-2, with 9 bases that match TRBD1. Germline CDR1 reads SGHTA; CDR2 reads FQGNSA. The CDR3 spans 18 residues. V was clipped by 7 bases and J by 3 bases; unmatched bases: 18. The CDR3 loop reads CASTQHPARTGADYGYTF. CDR3 coding DNA: TGTGCCAGCACCCAACACCCCGCCCGGACAGGGGCCGACTATGGCTACACCTTC.

V usage is TRBV9 and J usage is TRBJ1-2, with 7 bases that match TRBD1. V dropped 0 bases and J dropped 3; count of bases not matched to a gene: 5. CDR3 length: 15 residues. Germline V lookup: CDR1 SGDLS, CDR2 YYNGEE. The CDR3 protein is CASSVDEGAYYGYTF. The CDR3 DNA follows: TGTGCCAGCAGCGTAGACGAGGGGGCCTACTATGGCTACACCTTC.

This CDR3 reads CASTAGVTGELFF. CDR3 DNA sequence: TGTGCCAGCACGGCGGGAGTCACCGGGGAGCTGTTTTTT. This chain connects TRBV11-3 to TRBJ2-2, with 7 bases identical to TRBD2. The V and J ends lost 7 bases and 4 bases, in that order; junction bases with no gene match: 3. This CDR3 spans 13 amino acids. Germline CDR1 SGHNT, CDR2 YENEEA.

As DNA, the CDR3 is TGTGCCAGCTGTTTAGCGGGGGCCCGGGTACATACGCAGTATTTT. Translating gives CASCLAGARVHTQYF. This chain joins TRBV12-1 and TRBJ2-3; TRBD2 was called by the table and not checked on the DNA. TRBV12-1 is assigned pseudogene status. This CDR3 comprises 15 residues.